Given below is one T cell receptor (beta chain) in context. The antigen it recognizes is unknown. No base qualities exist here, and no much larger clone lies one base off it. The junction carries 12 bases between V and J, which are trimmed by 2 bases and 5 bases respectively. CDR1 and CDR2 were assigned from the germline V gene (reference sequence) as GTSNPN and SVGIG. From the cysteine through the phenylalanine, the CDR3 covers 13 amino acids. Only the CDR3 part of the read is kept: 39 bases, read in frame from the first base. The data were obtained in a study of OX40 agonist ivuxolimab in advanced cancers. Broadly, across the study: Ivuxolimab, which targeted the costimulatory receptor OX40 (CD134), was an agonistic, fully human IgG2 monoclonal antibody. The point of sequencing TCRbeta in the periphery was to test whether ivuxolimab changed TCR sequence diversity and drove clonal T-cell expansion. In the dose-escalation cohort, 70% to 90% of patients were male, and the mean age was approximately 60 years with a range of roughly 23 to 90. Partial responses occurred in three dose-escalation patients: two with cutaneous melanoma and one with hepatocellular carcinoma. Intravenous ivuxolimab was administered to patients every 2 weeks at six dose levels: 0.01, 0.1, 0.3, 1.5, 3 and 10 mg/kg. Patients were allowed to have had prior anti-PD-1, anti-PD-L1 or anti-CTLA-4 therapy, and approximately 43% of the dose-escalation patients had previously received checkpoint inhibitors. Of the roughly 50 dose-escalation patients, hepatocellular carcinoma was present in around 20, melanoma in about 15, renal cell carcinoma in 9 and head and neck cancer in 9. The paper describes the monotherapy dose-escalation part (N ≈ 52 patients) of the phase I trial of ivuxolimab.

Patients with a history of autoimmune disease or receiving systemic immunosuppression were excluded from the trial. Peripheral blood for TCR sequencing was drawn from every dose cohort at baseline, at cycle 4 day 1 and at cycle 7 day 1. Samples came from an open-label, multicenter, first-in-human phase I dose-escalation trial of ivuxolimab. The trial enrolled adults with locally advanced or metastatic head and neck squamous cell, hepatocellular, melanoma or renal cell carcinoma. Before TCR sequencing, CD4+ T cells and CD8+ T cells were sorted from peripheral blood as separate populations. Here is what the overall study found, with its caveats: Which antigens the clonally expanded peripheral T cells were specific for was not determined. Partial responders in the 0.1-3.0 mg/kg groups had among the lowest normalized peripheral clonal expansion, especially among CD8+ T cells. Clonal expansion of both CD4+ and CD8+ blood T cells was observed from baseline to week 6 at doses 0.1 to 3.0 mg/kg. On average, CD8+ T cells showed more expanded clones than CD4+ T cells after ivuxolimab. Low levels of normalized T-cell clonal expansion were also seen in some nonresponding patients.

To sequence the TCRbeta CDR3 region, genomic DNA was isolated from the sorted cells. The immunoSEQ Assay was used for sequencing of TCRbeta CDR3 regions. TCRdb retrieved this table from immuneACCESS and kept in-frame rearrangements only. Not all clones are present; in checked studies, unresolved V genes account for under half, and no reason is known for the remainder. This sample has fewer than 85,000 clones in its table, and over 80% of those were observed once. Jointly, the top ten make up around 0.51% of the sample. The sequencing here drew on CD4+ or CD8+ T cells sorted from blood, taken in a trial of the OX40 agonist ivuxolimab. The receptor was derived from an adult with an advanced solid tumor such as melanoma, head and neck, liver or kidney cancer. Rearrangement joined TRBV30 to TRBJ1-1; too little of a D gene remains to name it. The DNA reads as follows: TGTGCCTGGAGTATTGGGTTTGGTACTGAAGCTTTCTTT. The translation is CAWSIGFGTEAFF.